Presented here are 21 T cell receptor beta chains from one specimen sequenced in a study of identical twins. One entry per CDR3 protein results from TCRdb running MiXCR on the 5' RACE reads. This sample carries roughly 690,000 distinct CDR3 sequences, roughly 6% of them seen once, and the ten largest clones take roughly 1.8%. Sequenced material: naive T cells sorted from blood. These receptors were collected from a man younger than 30 in good health.

Worth noting for this clonotype: It may be a read error: a sequence one base away is much more abundant. For the CDR3, the DNA is TGTGCCAGCAGTGTTGTGCTTTTACAGTTCTTC. Its protein product is CASSVVLLQFF. V gene TRBV25-1 combines with J gene TRBJ2-1; D gene uncertain. CDR1 and CDR2 from the germline V gene are MGHDK and SYGVNS. The CDR3 totals 11 residues. The V gene lost 4 bases and the J gene lost 13 bases, with 11 bases spanning the gap. Looking up the rest from reference TRBV25-1 and TRBJ2-1 gives the full variable domain: EADIYQTPRYLVIGTGKKITLECSQTMGHDKMYWYQQDPGMELHLIHYSYGVNSTEKGDLSSESTVSRIRTEHFPLTLESARPSHTSQYLCASSVVLLQFFGPGTRLTVL.

This clonotype came up many times. The J gene is TRBJ2-3, the V gene TRBV10-1; 9 bases line up with TRBD1. The junction had 2 bases not matched to a gene; V was cut back by 7 bases and J by 3 bases. The CDR3 extends over 13 amino acids. Per the germline V gene, CDR1 is WNHNN and CDR2 is SYGVQD (reference sequence). The CDR3 DNA reads TGCGCCAGCAAGACAGGGGGGACAGATACGCAGTATTTT. It translates to CASKTGGTDTQYF.

The gene calls are TRBV27 and TRBJ2-2; D is ambiguous. The CDR3 has 15 amino acids. Germline assignment: CDR1 MNHEY and CDR2 SMNVEV (reference sequence). The V and J ends lost 5 bases and 0 bases respectively, with 10 bases between them. In nucleotides, the CDR3 is TGTGCCAGCAGTATACAGAGATCGAACACCGGGGAGCTGTTTTTT. The encoded protein is CASSIQRSNTGELFF.

Here the CDR3 DNA reads TGCGCCAGCAGCGGAGAACTAGCAGATAGCACAGATACGCAGTATTTT. Protein sequence: CASSGELADSTDTQYF. The V gene is TRBV5-1, the J gene TRBJ2-3, with D possibly matching TRBD2 (6 bases). The germline V and J ends were trimmed by 4 bases and 0 bases, with 15 bases remaining between them. Germline assignment: CDR1 SGHRS and CDR2 YFSETQ. CDR3 length: 16 residues.

This clonotype showed up many times. One junction end does not reproduce the germline sequence, and a read error may be involved. The chain couples TRBV27 to TRBJ2-1; TRBD1 matches 9 bases. This CDR3 has 16 residues. The germline V gene has CDR1 MNHEY and CDR2 SMNVEV (reference sequence). The CDR3: CASSLGGQGSYNEQFF. CDR3 DNA sequence: TGCGCCAGCAGCTTGGGAGGACAGGGGTCCTACAATGAGCAGTTCTTC.

In its sample, this clonotype was seen many times. The chain combines TRBV20-1 with TRBJ2-7; D not certain. The CDR3 consists of 13 residues. Trimming left V 3 bases short and J 2 bases short, with 11 bases between. The germline V gene encodes CDR1 DFQATT and CDR2 SNEGSKA (reference sequence). The CDR3 DNA sequence: TGCAGTGCTAGGACTGACGGTCCCTACGAGCAGTACTTC. Protein: CSARTDGPYEQYF.

This chain connects TRBV11-2 to TRBJ2-3; 10 bases are a match to TRBD2. This CDR3 is built from 18 residues. Germline trimming cut 1 base from V and 1 base from J; bases unmatched to any gene: 8. Germline-derived CDR1 and CDR2 are SGHAT and FQNNGV. The CDR3 reads CASSLGRLAGEGTDTQYF. DNA for the CDR3: TGTGCCAGCAGCTTAGGCCGGCTAGCGGGAGAAGGCACAGATACGCAGTATTTT. Variable domain in full (rest from reference TRBV11-2 and TRBJ2-3): EAGVAQSPRYKIIEKRQSVAFWCNPISGHATLYWYQQILGQGPKLLIQFQNNGVVDDSQLPKDRFSAERLKGVDSTLKIQPAKLEDSAVYLCASSLGRLAGEGTDTQYFGPGTRLTVL.

The sample holds many counts of this clonotype. The chain joins TRBV29-1 to TRBJ1-2, with D tentatively TRBD1 (6 bases). This CDR3 contains 14 residues. Germline-derived CDR1 and CDR2 are SQVTM and ANQGSEA. V lost 3 bases and J lost 8, with 19 bases in between. The CDR3: CSVDTGGSFIGYTF. For the CDR3, the DNA is TGCAGCGTTGATACGGGGGGCAGCTTTATCGGCTACACCTTC.

This clonotype was seen more than once but under ten times. The chain joins TRBV5-1 to TRBJ2-2; 7 positions agree with TRBD2. The trim removed 4 bases at V and 6 bases at J, leaving 9 bases unmatched. CDR1 SGHRS and CDR2 YFSETQ come from the germline V gene. There are 15 residues in the CDR3. CDR3 nucleotide sequence: TGCGCCAGCAGCCCAGGACTAGTGGTATCCGGGGAGCTGTTTTTT. Amino acids: CASSPGLVVSGELFF.

The chain couples TRBV6-5 to TRBJ2-3; a possible D gene is TRBD1 (5 bases). V lost 6 bases and J 8 bases, leaving 12 bases between the germline ends. This CDR3 spans 12 amino acids. Germline-derived CDR1 and CDR2 are MNHEY and SVGAGI. The CDR3 sequence is CASRSQGGTQYF. The CDR3 DNA reads TGTGCCAGCAGGTCCCAGGGCGGTACGCAGTATTTT.

This clonotype was recorded many times. The J gene is TRBJ2-3, the V gene TRBV24-1; the match to TRBD2 covers 13 bases. CDR3 length equals 17 residues. Germline trimming cut 3 bases from V and 4 bases from J; bases unmatched to any gene: 6. CDR1 is KGHDR and CDR2 is SFDVKD in the germline V gene. For the CDR3, the DNA is TGTGCCACCAGTGATCCACTAGCGGGAGGGTTCGCAGATACGCAGTATTTT. This encodes CATSDPLAGGFADTQYF.

This clonotype was picked up a small number of times. This chain uses TRBV9 with TRBJ2-2, with 15 nucleotides matching TRBD2. This CDR3 is built from 18 residues. Trimming took 2 bases from V and 6 from J; bases not matched to a gene: 8. Germline CDR1 reads SGDLS; CDR2 reads YYNGEE. The CDR3 nucleotides read TGTGCCAGCAGCGTCTCGGGACTAGCGGGAGGAGGGGCCGGGGAGCTGTTTTTT. Translation: CASSVSGLAGGGAGELFF.

This clonotype was counted ten times or more. The chain uses TRBV10-3 and TRBJ2-7; no firm D call. Trimming cost V 3 bases and J 5 bases, with 5 bases left between them. The CDR3 is 11 residues long. Germline V gene lookup returns CDR1 ENHRY and CDR2 SYGVKD. CDR3 residues: CAISEFDEQYF. DNA for the CDR3: TGTGCCATCAGTGAATTCGACGAGCAGTACTTC.

The DNA of the CDR3 is TGTGCCAGCATGGAGGCTTCGAGGGAGACCCAGTACTTC. Its translation: CASMEASRETQYF. V usage is TRBV6-1 and J usage is TRBJ2-5, with D possibly being TRBD2 (5 bases). CDR1 is MNHNS, CDR2 SASEGT, per germline. Trimming pared 7 bases from V and 5 bases from J, leaving 14 bases between. This CDR3 contains 13 residues.

This clonotype was counted between two and nine times. The chain has TRBV11-2 and TRBJ2-1; 9 bases are a match to TRBD2. Losses at the gene ends were 5 bases for V and 4 bases for J; bases not matched to a gene: 21. The CDR3 runs 20 residues. Germline V gene sequence: CDR1 SGHAT, CDR2 FQNNGV. The DNA of the CDR3 is TGTGCCAGCAGCGTCAGGGGTTGGAGTCTGGCGACTAGCGGTTACAATGAGCAGTTCTTC. Its protein product is CASSVRGWSLATSGYNEQFF. The full variable domain, its missing parts supplied by reference TRBV11-2 and TRBJ2-1, is EAGVAQSPRYKIIEKRQSVAFWCNPISGHATLYWYQQILGQGPKLLIQFQNNGVVDDSQLPKDRFSAERLKGVDSTLKIQPAKLEDSAVYLCASSVRGWSLATSGYNEQFFGPGTRLTVL.

This clonotype was detected a few times. J is TRBJ2-1 and V is TRBV20-1; 10 bases are shared with TRBD2. The CDR3 runs 13 residues. The V gene end was trimmed by 6 bases and the J gene end by 9 bases; junction bases not matched to a gene: 8. CDR1 is DFQATT and CDR2 is SNEGSKA in the germline V gene (reference sequence). The CDR3 nucleotides are TGCAGTGCCACTAGCGGGGCCTGGGTTGAGCAGTTCTTC. Translation gives CSATSGAWVEQFF.

This chain links TRBV30 with TRBJ2-7, with D perhaps assigned TRBD1 or TRBD2 (7 bases each). V lost 2 bases and J 4 bases, leaving 18 bases between the germline ends. The CDR3 totals 15 residues. Germline V gives CDR1 GTSNPN, CDR2 SVGIG (reference sequence). The CDR3 DNA reads TGTGCCTGGAGTCCGAGGGGGCGGGAGATGTACGAGCAGTACTTC. Residues: CAWSPRGREMYEQYF.

The table lists this clonotype with a few counts. The rearrangement links TRBV20-1 to TRBJ2-7; D is perhaps TRBD1 (6 bases). The germline CDR1 and CDR2 sequences are DFQATT and SNEGSKA (reference sequence). Trimming cost V 0 bases and J 7 bases, with 16 bases left between them. The CDR3 consists of 14 residues. The DNA for the CDR3 is TGCAGTGCTAGAGATCTCGCAGGGGTAAAGGAGCAGTACTTC. Its translation is CSARDLAGVKEQYF.

At least ten counts were recorded for this clonotype. The chain employs TRBV28 and TRBJ1-2; D gene unclear. The germline V and J ends were trimmed by 3 bases and 8 bases, with 10 bases remaining between them. The CDR3 extends over 12 amino acids. Per germline, CDR1 MDHEN and CDR2 SYDVKM. CDR3 sequence (DNA): TGTGCCAGCAGTTTTACGGGGAACGGCTACACCTTC. This encodes CASSFTGNGYTF.

This chain uses TRBV12-3 or TRBV12-4 with TRBJ2-1; possibly TRBD1 or TRBD2 for D (5 bases each). The CDR3 totals 17 residues. The V gene lost 6 bases and the J gene lost 2 bases, with 20 bases spanning the gap. CDR3 sequence reads: CASSPGRRGLTYNEQFF. CDR3 DNA sequence: TGTGCCAGCAGCCCTGGTCGTCGGGGCCTGACCTACAATGAGCAGTTCTTC.

This chain connects TRBV20-1 to TRBJ1-2, with D unclear. Per the germline V gene, CDR1 is DFQATT and CDR2 is SNEGSKA (reference sequence). V was cut by 2 bases and J by 4 bases, with 8 bases left in between. CDR3 length: 12 amino acids. Written as DNA, the CDR3 is TGCAGTGCTAGACAGGTTAGCTATGGCTACACCTTC. Its protein product is CSARQVSYGYTF.